A selection of T cell receptor beta chains follows, all from one sample in a study of blood T cell repertoires in COVID-19. Clones were read by immunoSEQ multiplex PCR, and TCRdb kept only the in-frame ones, dropping some. The repertoire holds under 200,000 clones, with 80% to 95% as singletons. Sequenced input: peripheral blood. The receptors stem from a man aged 50-60 years with acute or convalescent COVID-19. The CDR3 runs from the conserved cysteine through the conserved F or W. Fields, in order: J gene, D gene, clone size, V gene, CDR3 protein, CDR3 DNA. D genes are given only for firm matches. Size values are once, few and many counts, or a class for expanded clones, and some rows have none.

>TRBJ1-5|TRBD1|.|TRBV30
CAWSRAAYRGGQPQHF
TGTGCCTGGAGTCGTGCCGCGTACAGGGGGGGTCAGCCCCAGCATTTT
>TRBJ2-1|TRBD2|.|TRBV5-6
CASTPGTSTLNEQFF
TGTGCCAGCACCCCCGGGACTAGTACACTGAATGAGCAGTTCTTC
>TRBJ2-1|TRBD2|.|TRBV29-1
CSVEDWGLAGDDSYNEQFF
TGCAGCGTTGAAGATTGGGGACTAGCGGGGGACGACTCCTACAATGAGCAGTTCTTC
>TRBJ1-5|.|.|TRBV2
CASRDRNQPQHF
TGTGCCAGCAGGGACAGAAATCAGCCCCAGCATTTT
>TRBJ1-4|TRBD1|.|TRBV27
CASSRRDSPTGEKLFF
TGTGCCAGCAGTCGCAGGGACAGCCCCACGGGTGAAAAACTGTTTTTT
>TRBJ2-7|.|.|TRBV19
CASSIMAEGRVSYEQYF
TGTGCCAGTAGTATAATGGCTGAAGGGAGAGTCTCCTACGAGCAGTACTTC
>TRBJ1-1|.|.|TRBV4-2
CASSQDEQRNTEAFF
TGTGCCAGCAGCCAAGATGAGCAGCGGAACACTGAAGCTTTCTTT
>TRBJ2-1|TRBD2|.|TRBV24-1
CATSDGVGLAGYNEQFF
TGTGCCACCAGTGATGGTGTGGGACTAGCGGGCTACAATGAGCAGTTCTTC
>TRBJ2-1|.|.|TRBV27
CASSPADGSYNEQFF
TGTGCCAGCAGCCCCGCGGATGGCTCCTACAATGAGCAGTTCTTC
>TRBJ2-1|TRBD2|.|TRBV7-6
CASSYLAESSYNEQFF
TGTGCCAGCAGCTACCTAGCGGAGAGCTCCTACAATGAGCAGTTCTTC
>TRBJ2-3|.|.|TRBV3-1/TRBV3-2
CASSPQGITDTQYF
TGTGCCAGCAGCCCCCAGGGGATCACAGATACGCAGTATTTT
>TRBJ1-2|TRBD1|few|TRBV2
CASSFRTGVGYTF
TGTGCCAGCAGCTTTAGGACAGGGGTTGGCTACACCTTC
>TRBJ2-2|.|.|TRBV7-6
CASSLGPASGELFF
TGTGCCAGCAGCTTAGGACCAGCGTCCGGGGAGCTGTTTTTT
>TRBJ1-2|TRBD1|.|TRBV28
CASSSSQGAIHGYTF
TGTGCCAGCAGTTCGAGTCAGGGGGCAATTCATGGCTACACCTTC
>TRBJ1-4|.|.|TRBV2
CASSAPGAVSEKLFF
TGTGCCAGCAGCGCCCCAGGGGCAGTAAGTGAAAAACTGTTTTTT
>TRBJ2-7|TRBD1|.|TRBV7-2
CASRRSGQGTHEQYF
TGTGCCAGCAGGCGTTCTGGACAGGGTACCCACGAGCAGTACTTC